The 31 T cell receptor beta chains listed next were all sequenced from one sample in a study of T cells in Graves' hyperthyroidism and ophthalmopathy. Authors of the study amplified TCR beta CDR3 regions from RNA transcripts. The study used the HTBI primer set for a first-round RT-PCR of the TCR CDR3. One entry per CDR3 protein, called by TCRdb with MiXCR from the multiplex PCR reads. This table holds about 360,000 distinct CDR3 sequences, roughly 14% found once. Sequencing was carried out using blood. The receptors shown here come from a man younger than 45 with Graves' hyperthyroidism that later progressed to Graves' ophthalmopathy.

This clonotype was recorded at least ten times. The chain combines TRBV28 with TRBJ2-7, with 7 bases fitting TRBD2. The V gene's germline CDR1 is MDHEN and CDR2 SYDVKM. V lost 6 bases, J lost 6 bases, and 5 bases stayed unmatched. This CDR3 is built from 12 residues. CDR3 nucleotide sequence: TGTGCCAGCAGCACCACTAGCGCCGAGCAGTACTTC. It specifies CASSTTSAEQYF.

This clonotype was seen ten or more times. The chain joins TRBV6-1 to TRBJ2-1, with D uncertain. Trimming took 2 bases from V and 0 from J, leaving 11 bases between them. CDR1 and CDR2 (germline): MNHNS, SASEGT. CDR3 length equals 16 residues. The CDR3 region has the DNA TGTGCCAGCAGTGAATCTCGAGGAGCCTCCTACAATGAGCAGTTCTTC. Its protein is CASSESRGASYNEQFF.

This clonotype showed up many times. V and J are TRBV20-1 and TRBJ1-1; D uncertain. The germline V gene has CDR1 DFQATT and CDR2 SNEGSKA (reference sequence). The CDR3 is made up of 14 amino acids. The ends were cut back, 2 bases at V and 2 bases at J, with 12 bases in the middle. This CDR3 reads CSARPPGFNTEAFF. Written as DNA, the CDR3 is TGCAGTGCTAGACCTCCGGGGTTTAACACTGAAGCTTTCTTT.

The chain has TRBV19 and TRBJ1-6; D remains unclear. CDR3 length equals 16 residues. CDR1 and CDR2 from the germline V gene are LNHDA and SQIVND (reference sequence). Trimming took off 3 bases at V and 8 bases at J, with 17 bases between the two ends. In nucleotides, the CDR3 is TGTGCCAGTAGTATGGCCGGGAAGCGAGGTTATTCACCCCTCCACTTT. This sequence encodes CASSMAGKRGYSPLHF. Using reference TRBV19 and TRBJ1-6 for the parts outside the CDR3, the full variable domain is DGGITQSPKYLFRKEGQNVTLSCEQNLNHDAMYWYRQDPGQGLRLIYYSQIVNDFQKGDIAEGYSVSREKKESFPLTVTSAQKNPTAFYLCASSMAGKRGYSPLHFGNGTRLTVT.

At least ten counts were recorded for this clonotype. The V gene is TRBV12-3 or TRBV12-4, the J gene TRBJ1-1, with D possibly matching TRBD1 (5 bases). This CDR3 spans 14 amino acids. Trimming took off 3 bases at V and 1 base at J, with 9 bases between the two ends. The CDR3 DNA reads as TGTGCCAGCAGTTTCCAAACAGGGAACACTGAAGCTTTCTTT. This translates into CASSFQTGNTEAFF.

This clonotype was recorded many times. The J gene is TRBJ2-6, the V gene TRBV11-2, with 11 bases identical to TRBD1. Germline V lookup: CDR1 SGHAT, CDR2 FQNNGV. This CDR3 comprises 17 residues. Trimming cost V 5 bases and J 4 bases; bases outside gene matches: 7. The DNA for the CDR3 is TGTGCCAGCAGCCGGGGGACAGGGGGGTCCGGGGCCAACGTCCTGACTTTC. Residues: CASSRGTGGSGANVLTF.

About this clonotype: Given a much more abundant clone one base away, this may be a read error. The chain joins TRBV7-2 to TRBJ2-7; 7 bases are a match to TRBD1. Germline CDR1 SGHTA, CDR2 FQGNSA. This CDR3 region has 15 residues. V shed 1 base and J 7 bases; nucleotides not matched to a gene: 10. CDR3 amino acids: CASSLVPGQLIEQYF. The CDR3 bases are TGTGCCAGCAGCTTAGTCCCGGGACAGCTTATAGAGCAGTACTTC. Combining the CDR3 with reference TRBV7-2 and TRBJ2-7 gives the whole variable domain GAGVSQSPSNKVTEKGKDVELRCDPISGHTALYWYRQSLGQGLEFLIYFQGNSAPDKSGLPSDRFSAERTGGSVSTLTIQRTQQEDSAVYLCASSLVPGQLIEQYFGPGTRLTVT.

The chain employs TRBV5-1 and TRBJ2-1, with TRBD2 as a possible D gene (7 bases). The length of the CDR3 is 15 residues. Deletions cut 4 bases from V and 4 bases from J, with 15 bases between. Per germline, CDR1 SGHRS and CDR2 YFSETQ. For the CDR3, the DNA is TGCGCCAGCAGCGGGGGGGGGGCTATGTACAATGAGCAGTTCTTC. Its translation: CASSGGGAMYNEQFF.

CDR3 protein: CASIPPFVYTQYF. The CDR3 coding sequence is TGTGCCAGCATACCACCGTTTGTCTATACGCAGTATTTT. V and J are TRBV6-2 or TRBV6-3 and TRBJ2-3; no firm D call. CDR3 length: 13 residues. Trimming left V 7 bases short and J 7 bases short, with 15 bases between. Germline-derived CDR1 and CDR2 are MNHEY and SVGEGT.

The CDR3 spells CASSEPGLLHF. The CDR3 DNA sequence: TGTGCCAGCAGCGAACCGGGGCTCCTGCATTTT. The chain has TRBV9 and TRBJ1-5; possible D gene TRBD1, 5 bases. Germline CDR1 is SGDLS and CDR2 is YYNGEE. CDR3 size: 11 residues. Trimming removed 3 bases from V and 15 bases from J, with 13 bases in between.

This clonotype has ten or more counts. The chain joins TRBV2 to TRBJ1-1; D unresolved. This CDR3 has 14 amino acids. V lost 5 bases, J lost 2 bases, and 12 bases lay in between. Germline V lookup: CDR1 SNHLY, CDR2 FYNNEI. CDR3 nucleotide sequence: TGTGCCAGCAGTTACATCGTCAGAAACACTGAAGCTTTCTTT. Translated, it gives CASSYIVRNTEAFF.

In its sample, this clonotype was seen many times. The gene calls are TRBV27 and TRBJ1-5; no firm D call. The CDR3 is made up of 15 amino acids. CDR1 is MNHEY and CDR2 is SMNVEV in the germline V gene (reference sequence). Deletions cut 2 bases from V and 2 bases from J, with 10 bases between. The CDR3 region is CASSLTTMGNQPQHF. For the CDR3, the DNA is TGTGCCAGCAGTTTAACGACTATGGGCAATCAGCCCCAGCATTTT.

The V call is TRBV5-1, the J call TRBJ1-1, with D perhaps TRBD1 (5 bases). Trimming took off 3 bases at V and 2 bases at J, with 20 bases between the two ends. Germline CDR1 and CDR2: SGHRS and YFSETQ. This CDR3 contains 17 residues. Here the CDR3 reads CASSWGGGPEINTEAFF. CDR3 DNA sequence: TGCGCCAGCAGCTGGGGGGGGGGTCCTGAAATCAACACTGAAGCTTTCTTT. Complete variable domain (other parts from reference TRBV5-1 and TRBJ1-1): KAGVTQTPRYLIKTRGQQVTLSCSPISGHRSVSWYQQTPGQGLQFLFEYFSETQRNKGNFPGRFSGRQFSNSRSEMNVSTLELGDSALYLCASSWGGGPEINTEAFFGQGTRLTVV.

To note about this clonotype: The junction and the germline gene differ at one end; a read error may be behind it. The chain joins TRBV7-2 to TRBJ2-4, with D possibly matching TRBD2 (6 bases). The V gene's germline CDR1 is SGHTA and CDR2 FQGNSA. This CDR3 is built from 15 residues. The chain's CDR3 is CANSLARGRSDIQYF. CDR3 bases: TGTGCCAACAGCTTAGCACGAGGGAGGTCGGACATTCAGTACTTC.

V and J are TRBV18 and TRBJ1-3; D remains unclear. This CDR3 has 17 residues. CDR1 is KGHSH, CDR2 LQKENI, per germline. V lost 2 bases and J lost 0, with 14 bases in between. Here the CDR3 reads CASSPKGVFASGNTIYF. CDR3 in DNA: TGTGCCAGCTCACCAAAGGGCGTTTTTGCCTCTGGAAACACCATATATTTT.

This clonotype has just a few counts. This CDR3 is CASSEAVAGAGNTIYF. The CDR3 DNA reads TGTGCCAGCAGTGAAGCCGTGGCAGGGGCTGGAAACACCATATATTTT. The chain recombines TRBV6-1 with TRBJ1-3, with D maybe TRBD1 (6 bases). The V end was cut by 0 bases, the J end by 2 bases, with 11 bases between. The length of the CDR3 is 16 residues. From germline, CDR1 is MNHNS and CDR2 SASEGT.

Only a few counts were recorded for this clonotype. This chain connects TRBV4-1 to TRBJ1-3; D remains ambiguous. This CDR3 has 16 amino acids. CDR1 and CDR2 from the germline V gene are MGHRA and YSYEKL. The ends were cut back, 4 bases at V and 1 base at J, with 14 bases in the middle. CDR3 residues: CASSRTTESSGNTIYF. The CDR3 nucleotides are TGCGCCAGCAGCCGAACGACGGAATCTTCTGGAAACACCATATATTTT.

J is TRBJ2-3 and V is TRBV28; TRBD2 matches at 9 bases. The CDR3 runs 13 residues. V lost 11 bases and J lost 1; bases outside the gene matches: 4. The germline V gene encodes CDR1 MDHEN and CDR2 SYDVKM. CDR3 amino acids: CAVSGGGTDTQYF. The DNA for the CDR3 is TGTGCCGTTAGCGGGGGAGGCACAGATACGCAGTATTTT.

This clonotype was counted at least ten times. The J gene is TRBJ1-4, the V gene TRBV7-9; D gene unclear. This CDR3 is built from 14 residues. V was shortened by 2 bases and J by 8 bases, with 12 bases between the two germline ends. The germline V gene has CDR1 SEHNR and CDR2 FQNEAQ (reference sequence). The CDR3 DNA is TGTGCCAGCAGCTTACCGGCGGTTGTAGAAAAACTGTTTTTT. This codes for CASSLPAVVEKLFF.

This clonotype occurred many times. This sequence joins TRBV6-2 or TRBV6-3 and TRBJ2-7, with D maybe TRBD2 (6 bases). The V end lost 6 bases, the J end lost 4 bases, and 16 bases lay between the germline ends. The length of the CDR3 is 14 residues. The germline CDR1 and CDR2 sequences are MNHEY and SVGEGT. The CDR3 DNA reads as TGTGCCAGCAGGCCTTGGAAGGGGAGGTACGAGCAGTACTTC. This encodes CASRPWKGRYEQYF.

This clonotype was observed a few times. Here the CDR3 DNA reads TGCGCCAGCAGCCAAGCTGCCTGGACCGGGGAGCTGTTTTTT. Protein sequence: CASSQAAWTGELFF. The chain links TRBV4-1 to TRBJ2-2, with D unresolved. V was pared by 1 base and J by 5 bases, with 8 bases between. This CDR3 comprises 14 residues. From germline, CDR1 is MGHRA and CDR2 YSYEKL.

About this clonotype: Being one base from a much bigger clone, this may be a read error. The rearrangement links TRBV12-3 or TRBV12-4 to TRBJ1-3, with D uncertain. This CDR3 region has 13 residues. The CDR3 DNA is TGTGCCAGCAGTCCAAGACCTGGAAGCACCATATATTTT. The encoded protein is CASSPRPGSTIYF.

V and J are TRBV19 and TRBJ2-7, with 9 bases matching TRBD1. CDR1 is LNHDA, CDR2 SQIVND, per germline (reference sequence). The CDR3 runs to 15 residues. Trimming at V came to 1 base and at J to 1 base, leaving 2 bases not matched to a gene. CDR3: CASSIAGTGSYEQYF. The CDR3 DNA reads TGTGCCAGTAGTATAGCCGGGACAGGGTCCTACGAGCAGTACTTC.

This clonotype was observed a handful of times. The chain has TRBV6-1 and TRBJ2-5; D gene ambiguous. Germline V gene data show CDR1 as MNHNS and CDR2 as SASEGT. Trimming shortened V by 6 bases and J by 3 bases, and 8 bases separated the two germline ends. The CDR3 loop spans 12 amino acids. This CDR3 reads CASSPTEETQYF. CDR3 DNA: TGTGCCAGCAGCCCCACGGAAGAGACCCAGTACTTC.

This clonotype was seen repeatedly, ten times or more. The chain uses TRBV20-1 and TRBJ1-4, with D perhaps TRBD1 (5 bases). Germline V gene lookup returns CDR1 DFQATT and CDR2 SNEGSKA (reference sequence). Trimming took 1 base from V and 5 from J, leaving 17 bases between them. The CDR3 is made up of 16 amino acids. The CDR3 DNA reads TGCAGTGCTAGAGCAGAGTCGAGGGGAAAGAATGAAAAACTGTTTTTT. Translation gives CSARAESRGKNEKLFF.

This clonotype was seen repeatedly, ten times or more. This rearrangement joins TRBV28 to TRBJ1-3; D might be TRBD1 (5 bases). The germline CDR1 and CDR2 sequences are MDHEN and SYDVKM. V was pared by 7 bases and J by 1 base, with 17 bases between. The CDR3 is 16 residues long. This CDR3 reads CASTPVGGGSGNTIYF. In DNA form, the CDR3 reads TGTGCCAGCACCCCAGTCGGGGGTGGGTCTGGAAACACCATATATTTT.

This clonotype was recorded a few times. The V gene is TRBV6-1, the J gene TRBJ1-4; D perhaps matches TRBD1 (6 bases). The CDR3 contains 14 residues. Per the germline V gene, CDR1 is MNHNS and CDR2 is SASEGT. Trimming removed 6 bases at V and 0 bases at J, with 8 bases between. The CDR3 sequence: CASRKGATNEKLFF. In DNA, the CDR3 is TGTGCCAGCAGGAAGGGGGCAACTAATGAAAAACTGTTTTTT.

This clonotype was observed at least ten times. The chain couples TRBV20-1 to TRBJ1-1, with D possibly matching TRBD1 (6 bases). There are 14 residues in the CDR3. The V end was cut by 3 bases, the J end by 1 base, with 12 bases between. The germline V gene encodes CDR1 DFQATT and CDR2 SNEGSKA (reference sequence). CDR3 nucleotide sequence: TGCAGTGCTAGTCTTGGGGGGCGGAACACTGAAGCTTTCTTT. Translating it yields CSASLGGRNTEAFF.

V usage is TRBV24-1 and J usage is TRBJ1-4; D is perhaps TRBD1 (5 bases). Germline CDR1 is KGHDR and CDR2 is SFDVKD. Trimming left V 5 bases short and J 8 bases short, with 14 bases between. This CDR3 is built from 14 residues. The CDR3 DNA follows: TGTGCCACCAGTGGGGGGGGGATCCCCGAAAAACTGTTTTTT. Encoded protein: CATSGGGIPEKLFF.

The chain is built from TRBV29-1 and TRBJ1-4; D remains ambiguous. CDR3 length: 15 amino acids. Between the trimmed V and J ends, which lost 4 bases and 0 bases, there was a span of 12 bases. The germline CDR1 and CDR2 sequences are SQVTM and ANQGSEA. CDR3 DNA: TGCAGCGTTGTAGAAGGTTTTACAACTAATGAAAAACTGTTTTTT. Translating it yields CSVVEGFTTNEKLFF.

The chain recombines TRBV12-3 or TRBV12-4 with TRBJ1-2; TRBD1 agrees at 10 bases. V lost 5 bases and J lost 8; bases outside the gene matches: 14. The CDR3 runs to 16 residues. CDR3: CASSPPWDRGARGYTF. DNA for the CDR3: TGTGCCAGCAGTCCGCCTTGGGACAGGGGAGCGAGGGGCTACACCTTC.